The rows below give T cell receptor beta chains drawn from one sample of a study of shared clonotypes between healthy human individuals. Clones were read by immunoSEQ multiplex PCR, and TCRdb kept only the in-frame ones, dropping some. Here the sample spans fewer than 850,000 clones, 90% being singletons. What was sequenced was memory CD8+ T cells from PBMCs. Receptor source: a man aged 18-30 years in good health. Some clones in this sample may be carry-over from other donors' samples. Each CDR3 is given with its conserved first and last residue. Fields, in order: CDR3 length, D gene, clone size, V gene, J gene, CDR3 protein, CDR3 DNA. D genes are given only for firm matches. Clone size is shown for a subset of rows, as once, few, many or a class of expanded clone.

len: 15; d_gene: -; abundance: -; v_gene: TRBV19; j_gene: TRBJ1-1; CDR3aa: CASSIGGSLNTEAFF; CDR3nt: TGTGCCAGTAGTATAGGTGGCAGTCTGAACACTGAAGCTTTCTTT
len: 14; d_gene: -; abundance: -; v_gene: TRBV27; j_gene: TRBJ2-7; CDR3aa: CASSLVAGSYEQYF; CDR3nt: TGTGCCAGCAGTTTAGTCGCAGGCTCCTACGAGCAGTACTTC
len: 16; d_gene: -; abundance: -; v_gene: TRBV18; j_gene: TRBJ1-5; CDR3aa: CASTGSSIARNQPQHF; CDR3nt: TGTGCCAGCACAGGGTCATCAATCGCGCGCAATCAGCCCCAGCATTTT
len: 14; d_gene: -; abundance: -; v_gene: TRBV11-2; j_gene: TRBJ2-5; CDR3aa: CASSPRGKGETQYF; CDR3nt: TGTGCCAGCAGCCCCCGTGGGAAGGGGGAGACCCAGTACTTC
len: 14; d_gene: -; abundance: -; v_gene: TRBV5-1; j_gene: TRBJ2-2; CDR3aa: CASSLGWDTGELFF; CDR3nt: TGCGCCAGCAGCTTAGGGTGGGACACCGGGGAGCTGTTTTTT
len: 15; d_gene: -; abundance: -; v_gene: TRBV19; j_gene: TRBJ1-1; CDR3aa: CASSIFAGVGTEAFF; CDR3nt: TGTGCCAGTAGTATATTCGCAGGGGTGGGCACTGAAGCTTTCTTT
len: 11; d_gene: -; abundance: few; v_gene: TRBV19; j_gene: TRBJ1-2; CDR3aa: CATQQGYGYTF; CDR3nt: TGTGCCACACAACAGGGTTATGGCTACACCTTC
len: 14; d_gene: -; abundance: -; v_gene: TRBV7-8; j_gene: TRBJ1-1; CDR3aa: CASSLDFQGPEAFF; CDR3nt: TGTGCCAGCAGCTTAGATTTCCAGGGACCTGAAGCTTTCTTT
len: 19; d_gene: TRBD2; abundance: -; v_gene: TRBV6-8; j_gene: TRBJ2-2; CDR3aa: CASTPLRTSGRGGTGELFF; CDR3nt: TGTGCCAGCACCCCCCTTCGGACTAGCGGGAGGGGCGGCACCGGGGAGCTGTTTTTT
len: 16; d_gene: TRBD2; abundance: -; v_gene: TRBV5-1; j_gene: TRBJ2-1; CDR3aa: CASSLRTSESYNEQFF; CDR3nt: TGCGCCAGCAGCTTGAGGACTAGCGAGTCCTACAATGAGCAGTTCTTC
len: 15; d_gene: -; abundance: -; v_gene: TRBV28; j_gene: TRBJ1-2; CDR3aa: CASSLRGARNYGYTF; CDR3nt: TGTGCCAGCAGTTTGAGGGGGGCAAGGAACTATGGCTACACCTTC
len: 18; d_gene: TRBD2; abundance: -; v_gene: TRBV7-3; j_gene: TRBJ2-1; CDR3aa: CASSLAGGPGLSYNEQFF; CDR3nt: TGTGCCAGCAGCTTAGCGGGAGGGCCCGGCCTAAGCTACAATGAGCAGTTCTTC
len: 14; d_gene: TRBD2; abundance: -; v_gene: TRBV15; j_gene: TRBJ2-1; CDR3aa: CATSRASGSNEQFF; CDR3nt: TGTGCCACCAGCAGAGCGAGCGGGAGTAATGAGCAGTTCTTC
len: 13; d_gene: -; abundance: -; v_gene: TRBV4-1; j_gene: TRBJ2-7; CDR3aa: CASSLTRGVEQYF; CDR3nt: TGCGCCAGCAGCCTCACCCGGGGCGTGGAGCAGTACTTC
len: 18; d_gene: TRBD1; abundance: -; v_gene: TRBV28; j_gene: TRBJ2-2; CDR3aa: CASSLVSPGQPNTGELFF; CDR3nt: TGTGCCAGCAGTCTAGTTTCTCCGGGACAGCCGAACACCGGGGAGCTGTTTTTT
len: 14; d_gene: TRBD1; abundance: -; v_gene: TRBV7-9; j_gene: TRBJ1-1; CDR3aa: CASSLDRGGTEAFF; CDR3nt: TGTGCCAGCAGCCTCGACAGGGGAGGGACTGAAGCTTTCTTT
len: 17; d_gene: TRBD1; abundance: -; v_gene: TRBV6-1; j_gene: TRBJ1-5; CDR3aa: CASSEGKRTGGSQPQHF; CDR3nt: TGTGCCAGCAGTGAAGGGAAGCGGACAGGGGGTTCCCAGCCCCAGCATTTT
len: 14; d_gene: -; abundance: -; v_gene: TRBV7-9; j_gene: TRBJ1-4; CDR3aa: CASSSMVSNEKLFF; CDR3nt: TGTGCCAGCAGCTCCATGGTTTCTAATGAAAAACTGTTTTTT
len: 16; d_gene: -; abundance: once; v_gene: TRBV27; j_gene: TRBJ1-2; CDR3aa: CASNPRQYPSSGGYTF; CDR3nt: TGTGCCAGCAATCCCCGACAGTATCCGAGTTCAGGTGGCTACACCTTC
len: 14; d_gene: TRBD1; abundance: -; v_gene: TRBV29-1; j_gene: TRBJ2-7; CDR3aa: CSVRPGTATYEQYF; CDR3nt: TGCAGCGTCCGGCCCGGGACAGCGACCTACGAGCAGTACTTC
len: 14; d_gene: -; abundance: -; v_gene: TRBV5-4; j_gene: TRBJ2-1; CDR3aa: CASSLDWSEHEQFF; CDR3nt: TGTGCCAGCAGCTTGGACTGGTCCGAGCATGAGCAGTTCTTC
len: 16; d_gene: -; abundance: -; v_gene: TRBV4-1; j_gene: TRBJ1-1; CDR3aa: CASSQFHLGVGTEAFF; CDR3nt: TGCGCCAGCAGCCAATTTCATTTGGGGGTGGGGACTGAAGCTTTCTTT
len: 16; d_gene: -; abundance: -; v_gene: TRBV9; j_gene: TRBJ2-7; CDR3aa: CASSPGLLSSAYEQYF; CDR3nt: TGTGCCAGCAGCCCGGGACTCCTGTCGAGTGCGTACGAGCAGTACTTC
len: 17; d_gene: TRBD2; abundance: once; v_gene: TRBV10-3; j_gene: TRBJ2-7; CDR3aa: CAISETLAGRSSYEQYF; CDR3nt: TGTGCCATCAGTGAAACTCTAGCGGGCAGGAGCTCCTACGAGCAGTACTTC
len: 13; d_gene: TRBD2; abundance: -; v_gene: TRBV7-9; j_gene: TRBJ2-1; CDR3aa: CASCYSGDNEQFF; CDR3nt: TGTGCCAGCTGCTATAGCGGGGACAATGAGCAGTTCTTC
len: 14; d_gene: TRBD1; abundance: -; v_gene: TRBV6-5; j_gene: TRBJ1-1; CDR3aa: CASSLQGWNTEAFF; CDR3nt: TGTGCCAGCAGTCTACAGGGGTGGAACACTGAAGCTTTCTTT
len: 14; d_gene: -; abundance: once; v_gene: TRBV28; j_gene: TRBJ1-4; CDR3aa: CASNRLPRDEKLFF; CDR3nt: TGTGCCAGTAACCGACTGCCCCGGGATGAAAAACTGTTTTTT
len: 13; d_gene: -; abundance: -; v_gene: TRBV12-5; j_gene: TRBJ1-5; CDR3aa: CASGADLNQPQHF; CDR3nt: TGTGCTAGTGGTGCTGACCTCAATCAGCCCCAGCATTTT
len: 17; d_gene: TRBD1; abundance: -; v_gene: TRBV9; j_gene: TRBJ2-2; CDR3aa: CASSSPWGTGFNGELFF; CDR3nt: TGTGCCAGCAGTTCCCCGTGGGGGACAGGTTTTAACGGGGAGCTGTTTTTT
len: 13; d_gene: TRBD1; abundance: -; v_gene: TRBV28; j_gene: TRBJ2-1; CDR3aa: CASSQQGWNEQFF; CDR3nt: TGTGCCAGCAGTCAACAGGGGTGGAATGAGCAGTTCTTC
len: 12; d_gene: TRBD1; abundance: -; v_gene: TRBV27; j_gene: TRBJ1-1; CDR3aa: CASGTGATEAFF; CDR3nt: TGTGCCAGCGGTACAGGGGCCACTGAAGCTTTCTTT
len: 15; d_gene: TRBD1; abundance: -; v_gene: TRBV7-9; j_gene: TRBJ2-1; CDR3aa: CASSAGTGDLGEQFF; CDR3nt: TGTGCCAGCAGCGCCGGGACAGGGGATTTGGGTGAGCAGTTCTTC
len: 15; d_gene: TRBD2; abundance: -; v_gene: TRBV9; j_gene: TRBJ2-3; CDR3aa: CASSPRLAHTDTQYF; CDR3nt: TGTGCCAGCAGCCCAAGACTAGCGCACACAGATACGCAGTATTTT
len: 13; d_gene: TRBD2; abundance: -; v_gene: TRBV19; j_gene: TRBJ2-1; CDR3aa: CASRRENSGEQFF; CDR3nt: TGTGCCAGTAGGCGGGAGAACTCAGGAGAGCAGTTCTTC
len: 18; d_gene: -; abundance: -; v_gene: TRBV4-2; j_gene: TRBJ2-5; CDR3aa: CASSQDKGPRGWEETQYF; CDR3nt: TGTGCCAGCAGCCAAGATAAGGGGCCTAGAGGCTGGGAAGAGACCCAGTACTTC
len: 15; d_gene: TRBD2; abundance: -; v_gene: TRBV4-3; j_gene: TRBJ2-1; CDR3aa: CASSLTSETYNEQFF; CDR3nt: TGCGCCAGCAGCCTTACTAGCGAGACCTACAATGAGCAGTTCTTC
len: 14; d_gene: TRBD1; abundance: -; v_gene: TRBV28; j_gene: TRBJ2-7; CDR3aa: CASSLPQGAYEQYF; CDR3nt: TGTGCCAGCAGTTTACCACAGGGGGCCTACGAGCAGTACTTC
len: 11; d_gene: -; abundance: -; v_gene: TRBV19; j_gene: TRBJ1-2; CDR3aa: CASSRGNGYTF; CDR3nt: TGTGCCAGTAGTAGAGGGAATGGCTACACCTTC
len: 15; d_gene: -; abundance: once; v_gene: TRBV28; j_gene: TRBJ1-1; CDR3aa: CASSFYPGGNTEAFF; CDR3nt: TGTGCCAGCAGTTTTTACCCAGGCGGGAACACTGAAGCTTTCTTT
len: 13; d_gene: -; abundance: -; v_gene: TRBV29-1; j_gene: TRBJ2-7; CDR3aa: CSVRAAHSYEQYF; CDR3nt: TGCAGCGTTCGGGCAGCGCACTCCTACGAGCAGTACTTC
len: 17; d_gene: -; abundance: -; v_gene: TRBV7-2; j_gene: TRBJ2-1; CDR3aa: CASTLAGDPYPYNEQFF; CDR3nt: TGTGCCAGCACCTTAGCTGGCGACCCATATCCCTACAATGAGCAGTTCTTC
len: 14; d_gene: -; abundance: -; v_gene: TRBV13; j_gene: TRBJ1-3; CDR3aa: CASSPQKAENTIYF; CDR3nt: TGTGCCAGCAGCCCACAAAAGGCTGAAAACACCATATATTTT
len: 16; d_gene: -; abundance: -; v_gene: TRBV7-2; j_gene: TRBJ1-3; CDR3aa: CASSPPPGKAGNTIYF; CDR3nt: TGTGCCAGCAGCCCCCCCCCGGGAAAAGCTGGAAACACCATATATTTT
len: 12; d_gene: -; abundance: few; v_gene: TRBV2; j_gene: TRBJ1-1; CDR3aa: CASSEAGGEAFF; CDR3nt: TGTGCCAGCAGTGAAGCAGGGGGTGAAGCTTTCTTT
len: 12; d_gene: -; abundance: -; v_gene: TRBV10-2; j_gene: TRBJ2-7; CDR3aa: CASSEGIDEQYF; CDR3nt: TGCGCCAGCAGTGAGGGGATCGACGAGCAGTACTTC
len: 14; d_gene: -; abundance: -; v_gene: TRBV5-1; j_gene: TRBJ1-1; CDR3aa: CASSLEVSNTEAFF; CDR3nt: TGCGCCAGCAGCTTGGAGGTCAGTAACACTGAAGCTTTCTTT
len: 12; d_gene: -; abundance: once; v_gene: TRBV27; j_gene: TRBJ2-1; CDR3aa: CASSWDGNEQFF; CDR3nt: TGTGCCAGCAGTTGGGATGGAAATGAGCAGTTCTTC
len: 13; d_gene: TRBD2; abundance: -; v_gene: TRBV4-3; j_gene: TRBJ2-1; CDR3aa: CASSPGLENEQFF; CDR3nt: TGCGCCAGCAGCCCCGGACTAGAAAATGAGCAGTTCTTC
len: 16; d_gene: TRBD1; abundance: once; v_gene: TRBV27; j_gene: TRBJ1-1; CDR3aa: CASSSLTGEGNTEAFF; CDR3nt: TGTGCCAGCAGTTCCCTGACAGGGGAAGGGAACACTGAAGCTTTCTTT
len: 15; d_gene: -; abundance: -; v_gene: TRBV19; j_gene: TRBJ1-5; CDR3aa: CASSTLNMGNQPQHF; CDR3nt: TGTGCCAGTAGTACATTAAACATGGGCAATCAGCCCCAGCATTTT
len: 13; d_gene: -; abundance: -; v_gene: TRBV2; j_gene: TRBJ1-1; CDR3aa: CASSEALWDRAFF; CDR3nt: TGTGCCAGCAGTGAAGCGCTTTGGGACCGAGCTTTCTTT
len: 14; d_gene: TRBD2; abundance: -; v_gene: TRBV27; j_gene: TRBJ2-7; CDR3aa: CASSYGGRVYEQYF; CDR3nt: TGTGCCAGCAGTTATGGCGGGAGGGTCTACGAGCAGTACTTC
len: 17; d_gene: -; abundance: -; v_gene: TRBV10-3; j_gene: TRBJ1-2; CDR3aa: CAISESRIRPSNYGYTF; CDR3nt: TGTGCCATCAGTGAGTCTAGGATCAGACCGTCTAACTATGGCTACACCTTC
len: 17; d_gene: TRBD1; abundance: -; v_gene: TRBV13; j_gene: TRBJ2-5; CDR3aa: CASSLKSGQSKEETQYF; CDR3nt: TGTGCCAGCAGCTTAAAATCGGGACAGAGTAAAGAAGAGACCCAGTACTTC